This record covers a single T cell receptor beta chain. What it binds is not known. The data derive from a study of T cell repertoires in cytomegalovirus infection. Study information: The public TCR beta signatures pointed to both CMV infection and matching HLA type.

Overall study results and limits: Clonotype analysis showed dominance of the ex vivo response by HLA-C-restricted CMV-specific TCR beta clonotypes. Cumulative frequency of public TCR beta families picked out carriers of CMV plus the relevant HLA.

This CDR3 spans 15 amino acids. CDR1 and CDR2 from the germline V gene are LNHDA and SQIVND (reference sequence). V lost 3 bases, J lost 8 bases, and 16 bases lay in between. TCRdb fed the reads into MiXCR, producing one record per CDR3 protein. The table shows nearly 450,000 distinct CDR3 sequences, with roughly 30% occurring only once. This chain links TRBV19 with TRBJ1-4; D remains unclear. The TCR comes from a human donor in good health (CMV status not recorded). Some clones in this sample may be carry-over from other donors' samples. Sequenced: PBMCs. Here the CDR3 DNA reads TGTGCCAGTAGTATTGGTTTACTCGTGGGGGAAAAACTGTTTTTT. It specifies CASSIGLLVGEKLFF.